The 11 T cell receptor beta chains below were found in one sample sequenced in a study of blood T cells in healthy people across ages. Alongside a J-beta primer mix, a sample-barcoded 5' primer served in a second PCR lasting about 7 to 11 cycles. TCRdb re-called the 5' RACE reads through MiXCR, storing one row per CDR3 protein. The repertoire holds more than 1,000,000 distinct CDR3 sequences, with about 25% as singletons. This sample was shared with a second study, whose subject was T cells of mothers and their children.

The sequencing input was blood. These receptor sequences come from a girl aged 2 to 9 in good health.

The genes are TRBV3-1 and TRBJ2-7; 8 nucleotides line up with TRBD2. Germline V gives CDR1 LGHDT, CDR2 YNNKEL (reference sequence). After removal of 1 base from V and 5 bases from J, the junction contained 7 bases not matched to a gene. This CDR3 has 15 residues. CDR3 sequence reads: CASSQGRAGGNEQYF. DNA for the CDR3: TGTGCCAGCAGCCAAGGTCGCGCGGGAGGTAACGAGCAGTACTTC.

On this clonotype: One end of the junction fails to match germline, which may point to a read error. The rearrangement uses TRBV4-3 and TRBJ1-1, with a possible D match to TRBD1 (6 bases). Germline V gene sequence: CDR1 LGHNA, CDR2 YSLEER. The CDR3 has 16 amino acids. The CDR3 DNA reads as TGCGCCGGCAGCCAGGGACACCCACCTGGGCACACTGAAGCTTTCTTT. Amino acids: CAGSQGHPPGHTEAFF.

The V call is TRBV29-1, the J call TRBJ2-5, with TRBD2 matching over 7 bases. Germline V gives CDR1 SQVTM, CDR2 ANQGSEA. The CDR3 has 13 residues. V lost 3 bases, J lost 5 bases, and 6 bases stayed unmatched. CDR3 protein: CSVEAGVEETQYF. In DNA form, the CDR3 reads TGCAGCGTTGAGGCGGGGGTTGAGGAGACCCAGTACTTC.

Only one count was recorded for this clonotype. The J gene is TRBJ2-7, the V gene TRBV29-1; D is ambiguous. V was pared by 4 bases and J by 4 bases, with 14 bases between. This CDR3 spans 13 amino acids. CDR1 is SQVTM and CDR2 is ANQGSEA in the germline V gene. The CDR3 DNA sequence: TGCAGCGTTGTGGCGCTAGGTAGATACGAGCAGTACTTC. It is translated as CSVVALGRYEQYF.

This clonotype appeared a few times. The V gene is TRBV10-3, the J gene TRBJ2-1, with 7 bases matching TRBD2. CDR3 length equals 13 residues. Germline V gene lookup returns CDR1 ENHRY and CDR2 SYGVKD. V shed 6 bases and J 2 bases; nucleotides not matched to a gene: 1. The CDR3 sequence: CAISGLAYNEQFF. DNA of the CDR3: TGTGCCATCAGCGGACTAGCCTACAATGAGCAGTTCTTC.

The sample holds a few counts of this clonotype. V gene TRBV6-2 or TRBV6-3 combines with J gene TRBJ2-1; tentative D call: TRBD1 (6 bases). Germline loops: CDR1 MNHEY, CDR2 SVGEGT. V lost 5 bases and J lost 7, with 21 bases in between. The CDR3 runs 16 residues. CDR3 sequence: CASSLPQGPQRNEQFF. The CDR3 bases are TGTGCCAGCAGTCTACCCCAGGGGCCCCAAAGGAATGAGCAGTTCTTC.

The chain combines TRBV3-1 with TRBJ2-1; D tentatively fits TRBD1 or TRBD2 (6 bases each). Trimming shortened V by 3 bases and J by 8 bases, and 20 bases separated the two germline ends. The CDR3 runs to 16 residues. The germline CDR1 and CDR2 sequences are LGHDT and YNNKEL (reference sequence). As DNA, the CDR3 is TGTGCCAGCAGCCACGACAGGACTATCAGGGGCGATGAGCAGTTCTTC. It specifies CASSHDRTIRGDEQFF.

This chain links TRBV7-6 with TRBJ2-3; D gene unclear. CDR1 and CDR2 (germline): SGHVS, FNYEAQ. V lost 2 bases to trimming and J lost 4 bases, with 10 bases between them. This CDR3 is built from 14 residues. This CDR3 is CASSLSLRPDTQYF. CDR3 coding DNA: TGTGCCAGCAGCTTATCCCTTCGCCCAGATACGCAGTATTTT.

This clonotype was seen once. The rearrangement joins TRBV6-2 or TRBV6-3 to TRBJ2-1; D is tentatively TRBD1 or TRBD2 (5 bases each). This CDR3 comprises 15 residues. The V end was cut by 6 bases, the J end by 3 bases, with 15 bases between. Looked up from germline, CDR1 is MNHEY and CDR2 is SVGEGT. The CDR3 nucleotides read TGTGCCAGCAGAGACCGGGACCTCGGCTACAATGAGCAGTTCTTC. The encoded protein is CASRDRDLGYNEQFF.

CDR3 sequence reads: CSVELPPGTDTQYF. The CDR3, as DNA: TGCAGCGTTGAGCTACCACCGGGCACAGATACGCAGTATTTT. The J gene is TRBJ2-3, the V gene TRBV29-1; D not resolved. CDR3 size: 14 residues. The V and J ends lost 3 bases and 1 base respectively, with 11 bases between them. Germline V gene data show CDR1 as SQVTM and CDR2 as ANQGSEA.

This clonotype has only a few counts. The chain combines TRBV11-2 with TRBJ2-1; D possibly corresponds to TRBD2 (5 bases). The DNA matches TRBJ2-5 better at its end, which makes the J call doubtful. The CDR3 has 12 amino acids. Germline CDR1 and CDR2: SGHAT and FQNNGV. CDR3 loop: CASSLGEGTQYF. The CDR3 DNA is TGTGCCAGCAGCCTGGGTGAGGGGACCCAGTACTTC.